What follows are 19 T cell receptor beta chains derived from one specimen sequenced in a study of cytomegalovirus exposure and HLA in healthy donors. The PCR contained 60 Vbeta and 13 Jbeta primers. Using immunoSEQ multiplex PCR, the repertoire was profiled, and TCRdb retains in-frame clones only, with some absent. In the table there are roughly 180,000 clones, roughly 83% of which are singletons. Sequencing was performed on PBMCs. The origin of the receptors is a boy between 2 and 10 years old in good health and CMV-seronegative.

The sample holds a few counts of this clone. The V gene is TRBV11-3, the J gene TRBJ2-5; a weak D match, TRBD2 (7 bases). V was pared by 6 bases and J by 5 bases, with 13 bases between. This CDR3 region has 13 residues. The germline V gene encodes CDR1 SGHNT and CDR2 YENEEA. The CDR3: CASRGGLSETQYF. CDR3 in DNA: TGTGCCAGCAGGGGGGGGCTATCGGAGACCCAGTACTTC.

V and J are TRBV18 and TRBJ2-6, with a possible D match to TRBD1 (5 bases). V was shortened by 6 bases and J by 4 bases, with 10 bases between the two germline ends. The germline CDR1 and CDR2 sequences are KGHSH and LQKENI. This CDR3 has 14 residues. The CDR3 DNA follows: TGTGCCAGCTCCCAGGGTTTAGGGGCCAACGTCCTGACTTTC. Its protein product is CASSQGLGANVLTF.

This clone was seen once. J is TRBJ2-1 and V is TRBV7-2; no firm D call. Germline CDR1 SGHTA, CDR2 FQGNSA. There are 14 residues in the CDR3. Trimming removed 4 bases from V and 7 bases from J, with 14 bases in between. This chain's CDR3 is CASSSSAVLNEQFF. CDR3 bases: TGTGCCAGCAGCTCTAGTGCAGTCTTGAATGAGCAGTTCTTC.

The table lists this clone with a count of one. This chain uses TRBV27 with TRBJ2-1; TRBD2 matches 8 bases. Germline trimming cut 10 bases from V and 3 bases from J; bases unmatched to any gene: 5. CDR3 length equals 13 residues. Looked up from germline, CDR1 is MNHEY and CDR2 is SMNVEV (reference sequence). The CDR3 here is CATRAGVYNEQFF. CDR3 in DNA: TGTGCCACCCGAGCGGGGGTCTACAATGAGCAGTTCTTC.

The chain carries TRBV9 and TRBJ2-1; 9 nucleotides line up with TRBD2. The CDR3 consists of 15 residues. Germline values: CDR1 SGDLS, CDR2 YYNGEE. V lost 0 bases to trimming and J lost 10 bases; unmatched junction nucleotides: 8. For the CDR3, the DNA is TGTGCCAGCAGCGTAGGAGGCGGGGGGGCGGACGAGCAGTTCTTC. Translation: CASSVGGGGADEQFF.

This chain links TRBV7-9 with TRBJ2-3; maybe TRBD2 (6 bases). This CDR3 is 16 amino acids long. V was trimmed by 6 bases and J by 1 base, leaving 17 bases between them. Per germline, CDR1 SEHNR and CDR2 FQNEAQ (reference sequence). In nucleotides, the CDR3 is TGTGCCAGCAGTCTCCGGGGGTGGTTCGGCACAGATACGCAGTATTTT. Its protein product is CASSLRGWFGTDTQYF.

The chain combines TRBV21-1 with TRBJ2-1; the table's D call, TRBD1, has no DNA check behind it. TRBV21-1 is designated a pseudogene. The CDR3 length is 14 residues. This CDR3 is CASSKEHPDNEQFF. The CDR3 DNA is TGTGCCAGCAGCAAAGAACACCCAGACAATGAGCAGTTCTTC.

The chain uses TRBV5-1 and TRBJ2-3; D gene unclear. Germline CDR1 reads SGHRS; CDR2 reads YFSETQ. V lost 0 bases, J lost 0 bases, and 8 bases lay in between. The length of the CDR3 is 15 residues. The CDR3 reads CASSLGRVSTDTQYF. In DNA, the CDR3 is TGCGCCAGCAGCTTGGGGAGAGTAAGCACAGATACGCAGTATTTT.

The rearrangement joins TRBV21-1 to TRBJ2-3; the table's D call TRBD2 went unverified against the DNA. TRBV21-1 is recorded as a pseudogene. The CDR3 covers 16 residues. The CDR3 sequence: CARRSGRKPFTDTQYF. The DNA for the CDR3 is TGTGCCAGACGGAGCGGGAGAAAGCCCTTCACAGATACGCAGTATTTT.

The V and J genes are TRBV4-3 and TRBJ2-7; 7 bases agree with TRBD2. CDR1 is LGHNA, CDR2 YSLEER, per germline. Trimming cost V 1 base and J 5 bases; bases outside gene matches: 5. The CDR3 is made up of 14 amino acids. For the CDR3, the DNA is TGCGCCAGCAGCCAAGCGGGGGGAGTCGACGAGCAGTACTTC. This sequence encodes CASSQAGGVDEQYF.

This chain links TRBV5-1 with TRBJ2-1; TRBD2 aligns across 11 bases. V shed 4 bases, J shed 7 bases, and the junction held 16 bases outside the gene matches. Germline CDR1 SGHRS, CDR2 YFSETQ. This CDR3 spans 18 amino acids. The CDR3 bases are TGCGCCAGCAGCCCGTTGGTCATTAGCGGGGGGGCCAGGAATGAGCAGTTCTTC. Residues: CASSPLVISGGARNEQFF.

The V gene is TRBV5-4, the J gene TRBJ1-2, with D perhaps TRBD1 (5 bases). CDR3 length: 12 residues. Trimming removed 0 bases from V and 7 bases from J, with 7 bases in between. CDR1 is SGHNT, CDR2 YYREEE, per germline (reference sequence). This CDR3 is CASSLDRIGYTF. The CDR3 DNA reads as TGTGCCAGCAGCTTGGACAGGATTGGCTACACCTTC.

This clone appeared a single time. This CDR3 reads CASSGYGGTGADEQYF. The CDR3 bases are TGTGCCAGCAGCGGGTACGGGGGGACAGGGGCTGACGAGCAGTACTTC. This rearrangement joins TRBV7-9 to TRBJ2-7, with TRBD1 identical over 10 bases. The CDR3 has 16 amino acids. V lost 5 bases to trimming and J lost 5 bases; unmatched junction nucleotides: 12. Germline loops: CDR1 SEHNR, CDR2 FQNEAQ (reference sequence).

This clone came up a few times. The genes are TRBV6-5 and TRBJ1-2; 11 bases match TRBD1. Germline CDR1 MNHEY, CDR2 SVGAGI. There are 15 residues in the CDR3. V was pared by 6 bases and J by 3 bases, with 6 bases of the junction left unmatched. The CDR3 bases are TGTGCCAGCAGGGGGACAGGGGGGCGGGACTATGGCTACACCTTC. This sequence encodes CASRGTGGRDYGYTF.

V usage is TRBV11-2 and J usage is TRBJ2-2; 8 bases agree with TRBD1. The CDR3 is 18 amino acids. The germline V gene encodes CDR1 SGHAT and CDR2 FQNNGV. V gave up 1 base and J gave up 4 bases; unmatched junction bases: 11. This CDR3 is CASSLGRGAGGATGELFF. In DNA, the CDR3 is TGTGCCAGCAGCTTAGGTCGCGGGGCAGGGGGCGCCACCGGGGAGCTGTTTTTT.

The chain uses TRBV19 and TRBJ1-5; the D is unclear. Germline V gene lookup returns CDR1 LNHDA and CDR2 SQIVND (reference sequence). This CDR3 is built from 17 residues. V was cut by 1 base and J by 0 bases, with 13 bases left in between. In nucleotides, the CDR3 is TGTGCCAGTAGTATAGTTTTTCGAGGGAATAGCAATCAGCCCCAGCATTTT. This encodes CASSIVFRGNSNQPQHF.

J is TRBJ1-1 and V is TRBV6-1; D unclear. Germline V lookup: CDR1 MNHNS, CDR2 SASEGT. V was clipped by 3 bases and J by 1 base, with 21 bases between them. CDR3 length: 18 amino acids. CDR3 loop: CASSDGRDRHLKNTEAFF. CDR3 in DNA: TGTGCCAGCAGTGATGGGCGGGATCGACACCTTAAGAACACTGAAGCTTTCTTT.

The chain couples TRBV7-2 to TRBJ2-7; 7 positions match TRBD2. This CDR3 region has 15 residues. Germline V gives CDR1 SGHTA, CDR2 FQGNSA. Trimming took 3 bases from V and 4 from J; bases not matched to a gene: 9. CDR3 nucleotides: TGTGCCAGCAGCTTTAACAGCGCGGGAGAATACGAGCAGTACTTC. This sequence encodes CASSFNSAGEYEQYF.

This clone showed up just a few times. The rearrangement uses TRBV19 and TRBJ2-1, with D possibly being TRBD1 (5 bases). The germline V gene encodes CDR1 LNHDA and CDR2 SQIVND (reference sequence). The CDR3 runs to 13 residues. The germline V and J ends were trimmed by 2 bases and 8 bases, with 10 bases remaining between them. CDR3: CASSITGFDEQFF. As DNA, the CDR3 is TGTGCCAGTAGTATAACAGGCTTCGATGAGCAGTTCTTC.